A single sample is the source of the 22 T cell receptor beta chains below, sequenced in a study of blood T cell repertoires in COVID-19. Profiling relied on immunoSEQ multiplex PCR, and the TCRdb table lists in-frame clones only, not all of them. The data contain about 160,000 clones, approximately 82% of them singletons. The material sequenced was peripheral blood. These receptors were obtained from a woman over 75 with acute or convalescent COVID-19.

The chain recombines TRBV6-2 or TRBV6-3 with TRBJ2-7; D remains unclear. The CDR3 is made up of 14 amino acids. Germline lookup yields CDR1 MNHEY and CDR2 SVGEGT. Deletions cut 4 bases from V and 0 bases from J, with 10 bases between. The CDR3 bases are TGTGCCAGCAGTTCACCCGCGAGCTCCTACGAGCAGTACTTC. Amino acid sequence: CASSSPASSYEQYF.

CDR3 bases: TGTGCCTGGACCTCTGGGGCTACGTTCTTCGGAGATGAGCAGTTCTTC. This codes for CAWTSGATFFGDEQFF. This sequence joins TRBV30 and TRBJ2-1, with D possibly being TRBD1 (5 bases). V lost 4 bases and J lost 8, with 24 bases in between. The germline gives CDR1 GTSNPN, CDR2 SVGIG (reference sequence). There are 16 residues in the CDR3.

The chain combines TRBV19 with TRBJ1-1; D unclear. Germline V CDR1 and CDR2: LNHDA, SQIVND (reference sequence). V lost 3 bases to trimming and J lost 6 bases, with 5 bases between them. The CDR3 loop spans 11 amino acids. CDR3 bases: TGTGCCAGTAGTATCCGAGCTGAAGCTTTCTTT. It codes for CASSIRAEAFF.

V and J are TRBV5-1 and TRBJ2-1; 7 bases line up with TRBD2. CDR1 SGHRS and CDR2 YFSETQ come from the germline V gene. The CDR3 is 14 residues long. Trimming removed 0 bases from V and 4 bases from J; junction bases left unmatched: 1. DNA for the CDR3: TGCGCCAGCAGCTTGGAGGGAGGGTACAATGAGCAGTTCTTC. Translation: CASSLEGGYNEQFF. Complete variable domain (other parts from reference TRBV5-1 and TRBJ2-1): KAGVTQTPRYLIKTRGQQVTLSCSPISGHRSVSWYQQTPGQGLQFLFEYFSETQRNKGNFPGRFSGRQFSNSRSEMNVSTLELGDSALYLCASSLEGGYNEQFFGPGTRLTVL.

This chain connects TRBV12-5 to TRBJ1-4; D gene ambiguous. Germline values: CDR1 LGHNT, CDR2 FRNRAP. The CDR3 totals 14 residues. V dropped 3 bases and J dropped 5 bases, with 10 bases sitting between them. The CDR3 loop is CASGFGQSNEKLFF. The DNA for the CDR3 is TGTGCTAGTGGTTTTGGGCAGTCCAATGAAAAACTGTTTTTT. Full variable domain (missing parts from reference TRBV12-5 and TRBJ1-4): DARVTQTPRHKVTEMGQEVTMRCQPILGHNTVFWYRQTMMQGLELLAYFRNRAPLDDSGMPKDRFSAEMPDATLATLKIQPSEPRDSAVYFCASGFGQSNEKLFFGSGTQLSVL.

V is TRBV10-2 and J is TRBJ2-7, with a weak D call TRBD2 (6 bases). The CDR3 contains 13 residues. Germline CDR1 reads WSHSY; CDR2 reads SAAADI. V lost 0 bases and J 5 bases, leaving 8 bases between the germline ends. This CDR3 is CASSESREDEQYF. The CDR3 DNA reads TGCGCCAGCAGTGAGTCGAGGGAGGACGAGCAGTACTTC.

The chain recombines TRBV6-9 with TRBJ1-4; TRBD1 is a possible D gene (6 bases). Deletions cut 0 bases from V and 5 bases from J, with 10 bases between. Germline V CDR1 and CDR2: MNHGY, SVAAGI. The CDR3 has 15 residues. The CDR3 nucleotides read TGTGCCAGCAGTTATTCGGGGGACACGAATGAAAAACTGTTTTTT. Translating it yields CASSYSGDTNEKLFF.

The chain uses TRBV10-3 and TRBJ1-1, with D maybe TRBD1 (5 bases). The V gene's germline CDR1 is ENHRY and CDR2 SYGVKD. The V gene lost 0 bases and the J gene lost 11 bases, with 16 bases spanning the gap. This CDR3 region has 14 residues. CDR3 sequence (DNA): TGTGCCATCAGTGAGTCGGGCGGCGGGACGTGGGCTTTCTTT. Translated: CAISESGGGTWAFF.

The V and J genes are TRBV5-5 and TRBJ1-5, with D unresolved. This CDR3 region has 13 residues. CDR1 SGHKS and CDR2 YYEKEE come from the germline V gene (reference sequence). Trimming cost V 4 bases and J 7 bases, with 12 bases left between them. In DNA, the CDR3 is TGTGCCAGCAGCCGGGAGGGTAAACAGCCCCAGCATTTT. Protein sequence: CASSREGKQPQHF.

The chain carries TRBV5-6 and TRBJ2-3; TRBD2 is a possible D gene (5 bases). Germline CDR1 and CDR2: SGHDT and YYEEEE. This CDR3 contains 16 residues. V lost 3 bases and J 2 bases, leaving 16 bases between the germline ends. CDR3 amino acids: CASSSSLALNTDTQYF. DNA of the CDR3: TGTGCCAGCAGCTCTAGTCTAGCCCTTAACACAGATACGCAGTATTTT. The full variable domain, with the rest looked up from reference TRBV5-6 and TRBJ2-3, is DAGVTQSPTHLIKTRGQQVTLRCSPKSGHDTVSWYQQALGQGPQFIFQYYEEEERQRGNFPDRFSGHQFPNYSSELNVNALLLGDSALYLCASSSSLALNTDTQYFGPGTRLTVL.

The chain joins TRBV20-1 to TRBJ2-1, with 9 nucleotides matching TRBD2. This CDR3 comprises 16 residues. With V trimmed by 3 bases and J by 2 bases, 8 bases remained unmatched. The germline CDR1 and CDR2 sequences are DFQATT and SNEGSKA (reference sequence). In nucleotides, the CDR3 is TGCAGTGCTAGTGGACTTAGCGGGAGAACCTACAATGAGCAGTTCTTC. The encoded protein is CSASGLSGRTYNEQFF.

This clone was seen a single time. V is TRBV27 and J is TRBJ1-5; 10 bases map to TRBD1. Germline V gene data show CDR1 as MNHEY and CDR2 as SMNVEV (reference sequence). CDR3 length: 14 residues. Trimming removed 6 bases from V and 6 bases from J; junction bases left unmatched: 5. DNA of the CDR3: TGTGCCAGCAGCGGACAGGGGGAGGCTCAGCCCCAGCATTTT. Translation: CASSGQGEAQPQHF.

The DNA for the CDR3 is TGTGCCAGCAGCTTGGCCGTCACGGGGTTGGGCAGGGGCTACACCTTC. This encodes CASSLAVTGLGRGYTF. The J gene is TRBJ1-2, the V gene TRBV5-4; D uncertain. V was shortened by 0 bases and J by 8 bases, with 20 bases between the two germline ends. Germline V gene sequence: CDR1 SGHNT, CDR2 YYREEE (reference sequence). The CDR3 loop spans 16 amino acids. The variable domain in full, completed from reference TRBV5-4 and TRBJ1-2, reads ETGVTQSPTHLIKTRGQQVTLRCSSQSGHNTVSWYQQALGQGPQFIFQYYREEENGRGNFPPRFSGLQFPNYSSELNVNALELDDSALYLCASSLAVTGLGRGYTFGSGTRLTVV.

The J gene is TRBJ1-1, the V gene TRBV18; D uncertain. The CDR3 contains 14 residues. V dropped 2 bases and J dropped 2 bases, with 9 bases sitting between them. Germline CDR1 and CDR2: KGHSH and LQKENI. The CDR3, as DNA: TGTGCCAGCTCACCAATGACACTTAACACTGAAGCTTTCTTT. It translates to CASSPMTLNTEAFF.

The gene calls are TRBV5-1 and TRBJ2-7; 7 nucleotides align to TRBD1. The CDR3 is 15 residues long. After removal of 4 bases from V and 9 bases from J, the junction contained 16 bases not matched to a gene. Germline CDR1 reads SGHRS; CDR2 reads YFSETQ. The CDR3 DNA sequence: TGCGCCAGCAGCAACGCCGGGACAGCCACCATGGGGCAGTACTTC. Amino acid sequence: CASSNAGTATMGQYF.

V usage is TRBV29-1 and J usage is TRBJ2-1, with 7 bases identical to TRBD2. The CDR3 is 17 residues long. The V segment lost 5 bases and the J segment 0 bases; nucleotides outside the gene matches: 13. Looked up from germline, CDR1 is SQVTM and CDR2 is ANQGSEA. CDR3 residues: CSVTSFSGLSSYNEQFF. In nucleotides, the CDR3 is TGCAGCGTTACCTCGTTTAGCGGGCTGAGCTCCTACAATGAGCAGTTCTTC.

This clone was picked up one time. The chain couples TRBV5-1 to TRBJ1-2; possible D gene TRBD1, 6 bases. Germline V lookup: CDR1 SGHRS, CDR2 YFSETQ. This CDR3 has 14 residues. Trimming stripped 6 bases from V and 4 bases from J, with 16 bases between. This CDR3 reads CASTRLGQSYGYTF. In DNA form, the CDR3 reads TGCGCCAGCACCCGACTTGGACAGTCCTATGGCTACACCTTC.

The CDR3 is CASSFGRGNQPQHF. The CDR3 coding sequence is TGTGCCAGCAGCTTTGGCAGGGGCAATCAGCCCCAGCATTTT. The chain uses TRBV11-2 and TRBJ1-5, with D tentatively TRBD1 (5 bases). Germline V gives CDR1 SGHAT, CDR2 FQNNGV. This CDR3 region has 14 residues. The germline V and J ends were trimmed by 3 bases and 2 bases, with 8 bases remaining between them.

This clone has a handful of counts. The V gene is TRBV18, the J gene TRBJ2-1, with TRBD1 matching over 8 bases. Losses at the gene ends were 2 bases for V and 6 bases for J; bases not matched to a gene: 6. Germline loops: CDR1 KGHSH, CDR2 LQKENI. The CDR3 is 15 residues long. This CDR3 reads CASSPGQGMGNEQFF. The CDR3 nucleotides are TGTGCCAGCTCACCAGGACAGGGAATGGGCAATGAGCAGTTCTTC.

The gene calls are TRBV7-2 and TRBJ1-5, with 7 bases aligning to TRBD1. This CDR3 comprises 15 residues. The V gene end was trimmed by 1 base and the J gene end by 3 bases; junction bases not matched to a gene: 3. Per the germline V gene, CDR1 is SGHTA and CDR2 is FQGNSA. This CDR3 is CASSLGQGLNQPQHF. Written as DNA, the CDR3 is TGTGCCAGCAGCTTAGGACAGGGTCTCAATCAGCCCCAGCATTTT.

The V call is TRBV21-1, the J call TRBJ2-3; the DNA was not used to check the table's D call, TRBD2. TRBV21-1 is a listed pseudogene. The CDR3 sequence is 16 residues long. Here the CDR3 reads CASSKRGTMHSDTQYF. In DNA, the CDR3 is TGTGCCAGCAGCAAAAGAGGGACTATGCACTCGGATACGCAGTATTTT.

V is TRBV12-5 and J is TRBJ1-3; D may be TRBD1 (5 bases). The CDR3 runs 13 residues. Germline V gene lookup returns CDR1 LGHNT and CDR2 FRNRAP. Trimming removed 7 bases at V and 4 bases at J, with 11 bases between. The CDR3 DNA is TGTGCTAGTGACGGCAGGGTAGGAAACACCATATATTTT. Translating gives CASDGRVGNTIYF. Drawing the rest from reference TRBV12-5 and TRBJ1-3, the complete variable domain is DARVTQTPRHKVTEMGQEVTMRCQPILGHNTVFWYRQTMMQGLELLAYFRNRAPLDDSGMPKDRFSAEMPDATLATLKIQPSEPRDSAVYFCASDGRVGNTIYFGEGSWLTVV.